This TCR beta chain was found in a study of beta chain features in type 1 diabetes. Whole-study results and caveats: Significant though moderate, a shortening of TCRB CDR3s appeared in all four CD4+ subsets of Type 1 diabetes patients.

About this clone itself: What it binds is unknown. The junction departs from germline at one end; a sequencing error may be responsible.

Expressed TCRB transcripts were sequenced because the isolated RNA had all been reverse transcribed beforehand. TCRdb keeps only in-frame clones here, not all; method: immunoSEQ multiplex PCR. The sample contains about 340,000 clones, about a tenth of which appear only once. This CDR3 spans 14 amino acids. Germline values: CDR1 ENHRY, CDR2 SYGVKD. The sequencing sample was made of central memory CD4+ T cells from blood. The rearrangement uses TRBV10-3 and TRBJ2-2; D is undetermined. The receptor was derived from a man aged 30 to 45 with type 1 diabetes. The CDR3 loop reads CASSSYFTAGELFF. In DNA form, the CDR3 reads TGTGCCAGCAGTTCTTACTTTACGGCCGGGGAGCTGTTTTTT.